This T cell receptor (beta chain) derives from a study of cytomegalovirus exposure and HLA in healthy donors. Turning to this clone: Its antigen is currently unknown.

Whole-study results and caveats: Cytomegalovirus status was reportedly diagnosed by the classifier with high specificity and sensitivity. Sequencing depth across donors, presence/absence analyses assumed, was roughly uniform.

With 60 Vbeta and 13 Jbeta primers, the PCR was carried out. Some clones are missing from TCRdb's copy, which holds only in-frame ones; the method was immunoSEQ multiplex PCR. The table has about 160,000 clones, approximately 80% seen once; the top ten hold 0.95% to 1.5%. This receptor was taken from a boy younger than 10 in good health and CMV-seronegative. The sample consisted of PBMCs.

CDR3 loop: CASSLGRGGSTDTQYF. The CDR3 bases are TGTGCCAGCAGCCTGGGGCGGGGAGGGAGCACAGATACGCAGTATTTT. The V gene is TRBV7-9, the J gene TRBJ2-3, with 7 bases identical to TRBD2. V lost 5 bases, J lost 0 bases, and 8 bases stayed unmatched. The CDR3 contains 16 residues. Germline assignment: CDR1 SEHNR and CDR2 FQNEAQ (reference sequence).